This TCR beta chain was identified during a study of blood T cell repertoires in COVID-19. The ends lost 0 bases at V and 3 bases at J; junction bases unmatched: 5. This CDR3 spans 15 amino acids. Germline lookup yields CDR1 SGDLS and CDR2 YYNGEE. Clones were read by immunoSEQ multiplex PCR, and TCRdb kept only the in-frame ones, dropping some. The sample records about 120,000 clones, almost 80% being singletons. The source of this sequence is a human donor in a cohort sampled during active COVID-19. Input material: peripheral blood. V usage is TRBV9 and J usage is TRBJ2-7; TRBD2 matches 8 bases. CDR3 loop: CASSVGVTSDYEQYF. The CDR3 DNA reads as TGTGCCAGCAGCGTAGGAGTGACTAGCGACTACGAGCAGTACTTC.